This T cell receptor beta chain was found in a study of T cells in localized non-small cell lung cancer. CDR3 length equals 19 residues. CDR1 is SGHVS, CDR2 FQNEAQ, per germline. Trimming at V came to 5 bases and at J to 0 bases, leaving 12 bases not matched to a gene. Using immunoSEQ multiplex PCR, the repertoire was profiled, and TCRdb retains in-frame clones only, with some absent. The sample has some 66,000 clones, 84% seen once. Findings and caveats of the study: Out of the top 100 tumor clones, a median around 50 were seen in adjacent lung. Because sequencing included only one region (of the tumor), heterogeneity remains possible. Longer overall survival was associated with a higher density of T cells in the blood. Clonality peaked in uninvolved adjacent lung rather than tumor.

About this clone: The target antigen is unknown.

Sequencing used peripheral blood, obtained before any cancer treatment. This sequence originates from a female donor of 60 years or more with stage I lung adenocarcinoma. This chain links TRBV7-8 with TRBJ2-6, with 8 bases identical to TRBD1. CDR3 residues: CASSPIPGQEISGANVLTF. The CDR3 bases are TGTGCCAGCAGCCCCATCCCGGGACAGGAGATCTCTGGGGCCAACGTCCTGACTTTC.